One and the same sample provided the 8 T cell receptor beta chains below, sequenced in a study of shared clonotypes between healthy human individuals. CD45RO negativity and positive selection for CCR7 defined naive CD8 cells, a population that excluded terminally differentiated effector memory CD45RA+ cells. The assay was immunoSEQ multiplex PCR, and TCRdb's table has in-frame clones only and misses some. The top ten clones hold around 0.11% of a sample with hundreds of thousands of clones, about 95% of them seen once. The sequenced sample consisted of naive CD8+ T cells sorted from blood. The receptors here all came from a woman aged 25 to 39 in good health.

Written as DNA, the CDR3 is TGTGCCAGTAGTATAGACCGGGACAGGGACGGGTTTAACACTGAAGCTTTCTTT. Amino acids: CASSIDRDRDGFNTEAFF. V usage is TRBV19 and J usage is TRBJ1-1, with TRBD1 identical over 9 bases. Germline V gene lookup returns CDR1 LNHDA and CDR2 SQIVND (reference sequence). The ends lost 0 bases at V and 2 bases at J; junction bases unmatched: 10. CDR3 length equals 18 residues.

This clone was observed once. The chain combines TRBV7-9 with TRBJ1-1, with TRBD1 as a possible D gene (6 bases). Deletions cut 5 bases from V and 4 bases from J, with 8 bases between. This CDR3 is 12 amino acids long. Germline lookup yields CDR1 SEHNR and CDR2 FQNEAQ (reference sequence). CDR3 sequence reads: CASSVGGTEAFF. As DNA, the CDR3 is TGTGCCAGCAGCGTAGGGGGCACTGAAGCTTTCTTT. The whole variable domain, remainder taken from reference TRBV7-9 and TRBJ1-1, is DTGVSQNPRHKITKRGQNVTFRCDPISEHNRLYWYRQTLGQGPEFLTYFQNEAQLEKSRLLSDRFSAERPKGSFSTLEIQRTEQGDSAMYLCASSVGGTEAFFGQGTRLTVV.

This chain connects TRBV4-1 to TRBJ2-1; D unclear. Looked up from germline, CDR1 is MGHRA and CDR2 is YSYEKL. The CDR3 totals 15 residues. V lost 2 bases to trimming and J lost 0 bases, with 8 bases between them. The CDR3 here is CASSQHIHSYNEQFF. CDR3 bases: TGCGCCAGCAGCCAACACATCCACTCCTACAATGAGCAGTTCTTC.

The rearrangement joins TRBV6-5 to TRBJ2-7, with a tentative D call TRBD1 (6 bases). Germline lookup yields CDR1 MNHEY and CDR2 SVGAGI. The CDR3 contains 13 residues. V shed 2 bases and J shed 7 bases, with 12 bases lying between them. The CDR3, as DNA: TGTGCCAGCAGTTACGCCAGGGGCGCGGAGCAGTACTTC. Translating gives CASSYARGAEQYF.

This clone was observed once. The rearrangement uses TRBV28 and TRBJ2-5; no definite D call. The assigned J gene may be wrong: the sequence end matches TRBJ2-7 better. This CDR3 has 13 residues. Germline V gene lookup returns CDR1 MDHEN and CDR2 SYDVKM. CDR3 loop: CASSFNSYYEQYF. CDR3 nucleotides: TGTGCCAGCAGTTTCAACAGCTACTACGAGCAGTACTTC.

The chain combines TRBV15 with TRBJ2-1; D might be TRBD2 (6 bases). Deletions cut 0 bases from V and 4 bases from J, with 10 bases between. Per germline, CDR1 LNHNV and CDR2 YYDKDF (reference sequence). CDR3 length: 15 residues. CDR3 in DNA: TGTGCCACCAGCAGAGAACCCGGGGGATACAATGAGCAGTTCTTC. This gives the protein CATSREPGGYNEQFF. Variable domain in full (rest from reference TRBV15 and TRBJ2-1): DAMVIQNPRYQVTQFGKPVTLSCSQTLNHNVMYWYQQKSSQAPKLLFHYYDKDFNNEADTPDNFQSRRPNTSFCFLDIRSPGLGDTAMYLCATSREPGGYNEQFFGPGTRLTVL.

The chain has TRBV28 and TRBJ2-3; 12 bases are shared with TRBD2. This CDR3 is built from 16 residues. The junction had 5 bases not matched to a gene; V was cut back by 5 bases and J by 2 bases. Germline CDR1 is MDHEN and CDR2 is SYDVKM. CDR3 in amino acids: CASSPGLAGLTDTQYF. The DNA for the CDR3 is TGTGCCAGCAGTCCGGGACTAGCGGGCCTCACAGATACGCAGTATTTT.

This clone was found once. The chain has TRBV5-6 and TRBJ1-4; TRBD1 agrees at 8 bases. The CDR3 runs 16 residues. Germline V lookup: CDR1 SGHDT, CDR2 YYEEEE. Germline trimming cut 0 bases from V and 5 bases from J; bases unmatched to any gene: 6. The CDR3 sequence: CASSLALTGANEKLFF. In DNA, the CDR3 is TGTGCCAGCAGCTTGGCGCTGACAGGGGCAAATGAAAAACTGTTTTTT.